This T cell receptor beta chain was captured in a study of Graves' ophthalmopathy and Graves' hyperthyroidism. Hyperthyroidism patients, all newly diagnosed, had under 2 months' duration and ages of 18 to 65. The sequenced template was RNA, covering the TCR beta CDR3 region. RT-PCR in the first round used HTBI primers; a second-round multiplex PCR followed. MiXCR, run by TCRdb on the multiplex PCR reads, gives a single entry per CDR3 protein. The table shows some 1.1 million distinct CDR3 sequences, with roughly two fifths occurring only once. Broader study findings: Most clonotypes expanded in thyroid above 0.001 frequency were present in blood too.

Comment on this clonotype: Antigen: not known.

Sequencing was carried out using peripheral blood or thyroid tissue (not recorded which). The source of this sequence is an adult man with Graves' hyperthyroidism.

CDR3 sequence reads: CASTHSGGYYGYTF. CDR3 DNA sequence: TGTGCCAGCACCCACTCAGGGGGGTACTATGGCTACACCTTC. The rearrangement uses TRBV6-5 and TRBJ1-2, with 7 bases lining up with TRBD1. Germline V gives CDR1 MNHEY, CDR2 SVGAGI. CDR3 length: 14 residues. Germline trimming cut 7 bases from V and 3 bases from J; bases unmatched to any gene: 8.